A selection of T cell receptor beta chains follows, all from one sample in a study of T cells in Graves' hyperthyroidism and ophthalmopathy. TCRdb re-called the multiplex PCR reads through MiXCR, storing one row per CDR3 protein. The sample includes about 480,000 distinct CDR3 sequences, around a quarter of them seen just once. Sample: blood. These TCRs come from a woman aged 30 to 39 with Graves' ophthalmopathy. The CDR3 runs from the conserved cysteine through the conserved F or W. The order of the fields is V gene, D gene, clone size, J gene, CDR3 protein, CDR3 DNA. The D gene is left open where the match is weak. Not all rows give a size; the values are once, few, many and, for expanded clones, a class.

v_call: TRBV20-1; d_call: .; clone_size: many; j_call: TRBJ2-7; cdr3_aa: CSAPATGTGYEQYF; cdr3_nt: TGCAGTGCTCCAGCCACAGGGACGGGATACGAGCAGTACTTC
v_call: TRBV3-1; d_call: .; clone_size: many; j_call: TRBJ1-2; cdr3_aa: CASSQGSGYTF; cdr3_nt: TGTGCCAGCAGCCAAGGGTCTGGCTACACCTTC
v_call: TRBV4-3; d_call: .; clone_size: many; j_call: TRBJ1-1; cdr3_aa: CASSQESRSYTEAFF; cdr3_nt: TGCGCCAGCAGCCAAGAATCAAGGTCTTACACTGAAGCTTTCTTT
v_call: TRBV5-1; d_call: .; clone_size: few; j_call: TRBJ1-3; cdr3_aa: CASSLLGQRSSGNTIYF; cdr3_nt: TGCGCCAGCAGCTTGCTCGGACAGAGGAGCTCTGGAAACACCATATATTTT
v_call: TRBV10-3; d_call: .; clone_size: many; j_call: TRBJ2-5; cdr3_aa: CAISERADQETQYF; cdr3_nt: TGTGCCATCAGTGAGAGGGCAGACCAAGAGACCCAGTACTTC
v_call: TRBV4-3; d_call: .; clone_size: .; j_call: TRBJ2-6; cdr3_aa: CASSQVWFGDHSLSGANVLTF; cdr3_nt: TGCGCCAGCAGCCAAGTTTGGTTTGGAGATCACTCGTTATCTGGGGCCAACGTCCTGACTTTC
v_call: TRBV7-9; d_call: .; clone_size: .; j_call: TRBJ2-5; cdr3_aa: CASSLELRGLQETQYF; cdr3_nt: TGTGCCAGCAGCTTAGAGCTTAGGGGTCTCCAAGAGACCCAGTACTTC
v_call: TRBV5-1; d_call: TRBD1; clone_size: many; j_call: TRBJ2-7; cdr3_aa: CASSLEGWPGGHEQYF; cdr3_nt: TGCGCCAGCAGCTTGGAAGGTTGGCCAGGGGGCCACGAGCAGTACTTC
v_call: TRBV11-2; d_call: TRBD2; clone_size: many; j_call: TRBJ2-2; cdr3_aa: CASSIGLAGGLNTGELFF; cdr3_nt: TGTGCCAGCAGCATCGGACTAGCGGGGGGGCTCAACACCGGGGAGCTGTTTTTT
v_call: TRBV7-2; d_call: .; clone_size: many; j_call: TRBJ1-2; cdr3_aa: CASSLRPAGYTF; cdr3_nt: TGTGCCAGCAGCTTAAGGCCAGCCGGCTACACCTTC
v_call: TRBV19; d_call: .; clone_size: many; j_call: TRBJ1-5; cdr3_aa: CASRLSSPWGNQPQHF; cdr3_nt: TGTGCCAGTAGATTGTCGTCGCCTTGGGGCAATCAGCCCCAGCATTTT
v_call: TRBV6-2/TRBV6-3; d_call: .; clone_size: many; j_call: TRBJ1-5; cdr3_aa: CASSYSSIGAANQPQHF; cdr3_nt: TGTGCCAGCAGTTACTCGAGTATAGGGGCAGCTAATCAGCCCCAGCATTTT
v_call: TRBV10-3; d_call: .; clone_size: few; j_call: TRBJ1-2; cdr3_aa: CAISESGGRKSYGYTF; cdr3_nt: TGTGCCATCAGTGAGTCTGGGGGGCGAAAGAGCTATGGCTACACCTTC
v_call: TRBV6-5; d_call: .; clone_size: few; j_call: TRBJ1-2; cdr3_aa: CASKRGEQAGYTF; cdr3_nt: TGTGCCAGCAAGAGAGGGGAACAGGCTGGCTACACCTTC
v_call: TRBV20-1; d_call: TRBD1; clone_size: many; j_call: TRBJ1-1; cdr3_aa: CSARGQGGKNTEAFF; cdr3_nt: TGCAGTGCTAGGGGACAGGGCGGGAAGAACACTGAAGCTTTCTTT
v_call: TRBV6-9; d_call: .; clone_size: many; j_call: TRBJ2-7; cdr3_aa: CASSYLTSFSEQYF; cdr3_nt: TGTGCCAGCAGTTATTTGACTAGTTTCTCCGAGCAGTACTTC
v_call: TRBV10-3; d_call: TRBD1; clone_size: many; j_call: TRBJ1-1; cdr3_aa: CAITTGQGVGTEAFF; cdr3_nt: TGTGCCATCACCACCGGACAGGGGGTGGGCACTGAAGCTTTCTTT
v_call: TRBV2; d_call: .; clone_size: many; j_call: TRBJ2-7; cdr3_aa: CASNRDITYEQYF; cdr3_nt: TGTGCCAGCAACCGGGACATTACCTACGAGCAGTACTTC
v_call: TRBV7-3; d_call: TRBD1; clone_size: .; j_call: TRBJ1-6; cdr3_aa: CASSLGQASNSPLHF; cdr3_nt: TGTGCCAGCAGCTTAGGACAGGCCTCTAATTCACCCCTCCACTTT
v_call: TRBV10-3; d_call: .; clone_size: few; j_call: TRBJ1-2; cdr3_aa: CAIEGVGDGYTF; cdr3_nt: TGTGCCATCGAAGGGGTAGGAGATGGCTACACCTTC
v_call: TRBV19; d_call: TRBD2; clone_size: many; j_call: TRBJ2-5; cdr3_aa: CASSILRLAGNQETQYF; cdr3_nt: TGTGCCAGTAGTATACTCCGACTAGCGGGAAACCAAGAGACCCAGTACTTC
v_call: TRBV19; d_call: .; clone_size: many; j_call: TRBJ1-5; cdr3_aa: CASRTDTDSNQPQHF; cdr3_nt: TGTGCCAGTAGAACCGACACAGATAGCAATCAGCCCCAGCATTTT